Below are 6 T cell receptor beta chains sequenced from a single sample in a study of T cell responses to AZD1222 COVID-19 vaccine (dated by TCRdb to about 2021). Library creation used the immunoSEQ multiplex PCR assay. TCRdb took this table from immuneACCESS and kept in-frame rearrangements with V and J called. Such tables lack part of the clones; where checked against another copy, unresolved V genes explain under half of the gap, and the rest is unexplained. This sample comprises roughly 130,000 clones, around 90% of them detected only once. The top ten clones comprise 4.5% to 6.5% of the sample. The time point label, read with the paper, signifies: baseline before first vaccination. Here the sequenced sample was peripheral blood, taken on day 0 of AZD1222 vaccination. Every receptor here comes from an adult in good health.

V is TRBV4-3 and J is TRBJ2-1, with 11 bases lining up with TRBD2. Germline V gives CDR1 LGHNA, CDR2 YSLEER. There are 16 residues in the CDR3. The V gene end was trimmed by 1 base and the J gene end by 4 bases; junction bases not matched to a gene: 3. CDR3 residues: CASSQVPSGGYNEQFF. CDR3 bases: TGCGCCAGCAGCCAAGTACCTAGCGGGGGGTACAATGAGCAGTTCTTC.

CDR3 amino acids: CASSERISGTTGEQFF. The DNA of the CDR3 is TGTGCCAGCAGCGAACGAATTAGCGGGACCACGGGTGAGCAGTTCTTC. The chain combines TRBV9 with TRBJ2-1, with 8 bases matching TRBD2. The CDR3 is 16 amino acids. The germline CDR1 and CDR2 sequences are SGDLS and YYNGEE. Unmatched junction bases numbered 14, after V lost 3 bases and J lost 9 bases.

The chain's CDR3 is CASSPRPGAFF. CDR3 coding DNA: TGTGCCAGCAGCCCCCGACCCGGAGCTTTCTTT. The V and J genes are TRBV13 and TRBJ1-1, with unresolved D. CDR3 length: 11 amino acids. The V gene lost 5 bases and the J gene lost 10 bases, with 11 bases spanning the gap. In germline, CDR1 is PRHDT, CDR2 FYEKMQ (reference sequence).

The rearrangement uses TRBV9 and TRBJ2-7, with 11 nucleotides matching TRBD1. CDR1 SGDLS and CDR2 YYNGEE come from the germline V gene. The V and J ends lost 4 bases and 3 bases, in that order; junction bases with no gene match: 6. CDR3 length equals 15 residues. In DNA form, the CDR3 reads TGTGCCAGCAGCCCAGGGGGACAGGGGGGCTACGAGCAGTACTTC. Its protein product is CASSPGGQGGYEQYF.

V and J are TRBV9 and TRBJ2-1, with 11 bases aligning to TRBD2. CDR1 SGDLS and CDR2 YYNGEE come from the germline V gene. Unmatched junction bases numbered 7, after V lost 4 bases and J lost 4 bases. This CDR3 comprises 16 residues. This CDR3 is CASSLSPSGGYNEQFF. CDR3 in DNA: TGTGCCAGCAGCCTTTCCCCTAGCGGGGGGTACAATGAGCAGTTCTTC.

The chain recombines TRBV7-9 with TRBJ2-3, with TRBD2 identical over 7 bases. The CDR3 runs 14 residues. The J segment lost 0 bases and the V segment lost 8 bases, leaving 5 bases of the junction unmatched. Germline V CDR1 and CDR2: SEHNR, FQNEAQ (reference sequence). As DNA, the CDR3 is TGTGCCAGCCGGGGGGACCTTAGCACAGATACGCAGTATTTT. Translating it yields CASRGDLSTDTQYF.